This TCR beta chain stems from a study of beta chain features in type 1 diabetes. This clone was picked up a small number of times. What it binds is not known. Study conclusions and caveats: For type 1 diabetes patients, VDJ junctions showed fewer insertions and more deletions. Type 1 diabetes patients had TCRB CDR3s that were shorter (moderately but significantly so) in all four CD4+ subsets. The naive, central memory and Treg TCRB repertoires looked more alike in patients than they did in healthy donors.

TCRB transcripts that were expressed got sequenced, as all of the isolated RNA had been reverse transcribed. Generated by immunoSEQ multiplex PCR, the TCRdb table keeps only in-frame clones and is missing some. The profile shows under 90,000 clones, roughly 31% of them singletons. The CDR3 contains 13 residues. Germline lookup yields CDR1 SGHKS and CDR2 YYEKEE (reference sequence). The germline V and J ends were trimmed by 5 bases and 1 base, with 9 bases remaining between them. The clonotype originates from a young woman in good health. The material sequenced was stem cell memory CD4+ T cells from blood. The genes are TRBV5-5 and TRBJ2-5; possibly TRBD2 for D (6 bases). The CDR3 DNA is TGTGCCAGCAGTCGGGACTCCCAAGAGACCCAGTACTTC. Amino acids: CASSRDSQETQYF. Based on the CDR3 plus reference TRBV5-5 and TRBJ2-5, the full variable domain is DAGVTQSPTHLIKTRGQQVTLRCSPISGHKSVSWYQQVLGQGPQFIFQYYEKEERGRGNFPDRFSARQFPNYSSELNVNALLLGDSALYLCASSRDSQETQYFGPGTRLLVL.